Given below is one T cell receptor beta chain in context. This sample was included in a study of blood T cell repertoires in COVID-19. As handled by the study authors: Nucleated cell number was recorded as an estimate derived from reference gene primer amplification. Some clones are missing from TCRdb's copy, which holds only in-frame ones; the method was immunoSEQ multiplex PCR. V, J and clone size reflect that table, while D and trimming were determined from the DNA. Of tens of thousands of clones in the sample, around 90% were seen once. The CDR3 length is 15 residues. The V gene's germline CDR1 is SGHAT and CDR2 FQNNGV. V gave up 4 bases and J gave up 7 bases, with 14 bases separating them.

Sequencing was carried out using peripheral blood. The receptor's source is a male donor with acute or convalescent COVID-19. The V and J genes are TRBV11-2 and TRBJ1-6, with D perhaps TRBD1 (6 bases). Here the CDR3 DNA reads TGTGCCAGCAGCTCCAGGGGCGATCGGAATTCACCCCTCCACTTT. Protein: CASSSRGDRNSPLHF. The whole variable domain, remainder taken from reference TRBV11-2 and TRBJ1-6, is EAGVAQSPRYKIIEKRQSVAFWCNPISGHATLYWYQQILGQGPKLLIQFQNNGVVDDSQLPKDRFSAERLKGVDSTLKIQPAKLEDSAVYLCASSSRGDRNSPLHFGNGTRLTVT.